These 5 T cell receptor beta chains originate from one sample sequenced in a study of cytomegalovirus exposure and HLA in healthy donors. Libraries were prepared by immunoSEQ multiplex PCR; TCRdb keeps only in-frame clonotypes and omits some of them. The data show around 55,000 clones, with about nine tenths seen just once and approximately 3% held by the top ten. The sequenced material came from PBMCs. These TCRs come from a man between 18 and 29 years old in good health and CMV-seronegative.

The rearrangement links TRBV19 to TRBJ2-7; 7 nucleotides match TRBD1. The germline V gene encodes CDR1 LNHDA and CDR2 SQIVND (reference sequence). V was clipped by 3 bases and J by 0 bases; unmatched bases: 2. The CDR3 runs to 14 residues. Written as DNA, the CDR3 is TGTGCCAGTAGTATGGGGACAGTCTCCTACGAGCAGTACTTC. Amino acids: CASSMGTVSYEQYF.

The chain employs TRBV19 and TRBJ1-4, with TRBD1 matching 10 bases. V was pared by 4 bases and J by 7 bases, with 6 bases of the junction left unmatched. The CDR3 is 15 residues long. Germline CDR1 is LNHDA and CDR2 is SQIVND (reference sequence). The CDR3 region has the DNA TGTGCCAGTAGTAACGCTCGGACAGGGGGTGAAAAACTGTTTTTT. It translates to CASSNARTGGEKLFF.

The chain employs TRBV21-1 and TRBJ2-2; the table calls TRBD2, which could not be checked here. TRBV21-1 is recorded as a pseudogene. This CDR3 spans 19 amino acids. CDR3 in DNA: TGTGCCAGCAGCAAAGTGGGAAAAGATGCGGGAGGGAACACCGGGGAGCTGTTTTTT. Amino acid sequence: CASSKVGKDAGGNTGELFF.

The gene calls are TRBV4-1 and TRBJ1-2; a weak D match, TRBD1 (6 bases). CDR3 length: 12 amino acids. V lost 5 bases to trimming and J lost 7 bases, with 11 bases between them. Germline V lookup: CDR1 MGHRA, CDR2 YSYEKL. In DNA form, the CDR3 reads TGCGCCAGCAGCTCACAGGGATCTGGCTACACCTTC. Translation: CASSSQGSGYTF.

This sequence joins TRBV6-5 and TRBJ1-1; D is perhaps TRBD1 (6 bases). Per the germline V gene, CDR1 is MNHEY and CDR2 is SVGAGI. Trimming left V 1 base short and J 0 bases short, with 12 bases between. This CDR3 region has 16 residues. DNA of the CDR3: TGTGCCAGCAGTTACTTTAGGGACAACATGAACACTGAAGCTTTCTTT. This translates into CASSYFRDNMNTEAFF.